This T cell receptor (beta chain) was recorded in a study of blood T cell repertoires in COVID-19. Study background: From T cells, B-cell-depleted T cells, or PBMCs came the material, which was cDNA or gDNA.

The protocol was immunoSEQ multiplex PCR, while the TCRdb copy is restricted to in-frame clones and leaves out a portion. Of about 69,000 clones in the sample, about 85% were seen once. This CDR3 region has 13 residues. Trimming removed 6 bases from V and 6 bases from J, with 16 bases in between. CDR1 and CDR2 (germline): SGHRS, YFSETQ. The TCR comes from an older man with acute or convalescent COVID-19. The gene calls are TRBV5-1 and TRBJ2-7, with D possibly being TRBD2 (6 bases). Sequenced sample: peripheral blood. The DNA for the CDR3 is TGCGCCAGCACCCCGGCCGGGAGCGGCGAGCAGTACTTC. Its protein product is CASTPAGSGEQYF. Drawing the rest from reference TRBV5-1 and TRBJ2-7, the complete variable domain is KAGVTQTPRYLIKTRGQQVTLSCSPISGHRSVSWYQQTPGQGLQFLFEYFSETQRNKGNFPGRFSGRQFSNSRSEMNVSTLELGDSALYLCASTPAGSGEQYFGPGTRLTVT.